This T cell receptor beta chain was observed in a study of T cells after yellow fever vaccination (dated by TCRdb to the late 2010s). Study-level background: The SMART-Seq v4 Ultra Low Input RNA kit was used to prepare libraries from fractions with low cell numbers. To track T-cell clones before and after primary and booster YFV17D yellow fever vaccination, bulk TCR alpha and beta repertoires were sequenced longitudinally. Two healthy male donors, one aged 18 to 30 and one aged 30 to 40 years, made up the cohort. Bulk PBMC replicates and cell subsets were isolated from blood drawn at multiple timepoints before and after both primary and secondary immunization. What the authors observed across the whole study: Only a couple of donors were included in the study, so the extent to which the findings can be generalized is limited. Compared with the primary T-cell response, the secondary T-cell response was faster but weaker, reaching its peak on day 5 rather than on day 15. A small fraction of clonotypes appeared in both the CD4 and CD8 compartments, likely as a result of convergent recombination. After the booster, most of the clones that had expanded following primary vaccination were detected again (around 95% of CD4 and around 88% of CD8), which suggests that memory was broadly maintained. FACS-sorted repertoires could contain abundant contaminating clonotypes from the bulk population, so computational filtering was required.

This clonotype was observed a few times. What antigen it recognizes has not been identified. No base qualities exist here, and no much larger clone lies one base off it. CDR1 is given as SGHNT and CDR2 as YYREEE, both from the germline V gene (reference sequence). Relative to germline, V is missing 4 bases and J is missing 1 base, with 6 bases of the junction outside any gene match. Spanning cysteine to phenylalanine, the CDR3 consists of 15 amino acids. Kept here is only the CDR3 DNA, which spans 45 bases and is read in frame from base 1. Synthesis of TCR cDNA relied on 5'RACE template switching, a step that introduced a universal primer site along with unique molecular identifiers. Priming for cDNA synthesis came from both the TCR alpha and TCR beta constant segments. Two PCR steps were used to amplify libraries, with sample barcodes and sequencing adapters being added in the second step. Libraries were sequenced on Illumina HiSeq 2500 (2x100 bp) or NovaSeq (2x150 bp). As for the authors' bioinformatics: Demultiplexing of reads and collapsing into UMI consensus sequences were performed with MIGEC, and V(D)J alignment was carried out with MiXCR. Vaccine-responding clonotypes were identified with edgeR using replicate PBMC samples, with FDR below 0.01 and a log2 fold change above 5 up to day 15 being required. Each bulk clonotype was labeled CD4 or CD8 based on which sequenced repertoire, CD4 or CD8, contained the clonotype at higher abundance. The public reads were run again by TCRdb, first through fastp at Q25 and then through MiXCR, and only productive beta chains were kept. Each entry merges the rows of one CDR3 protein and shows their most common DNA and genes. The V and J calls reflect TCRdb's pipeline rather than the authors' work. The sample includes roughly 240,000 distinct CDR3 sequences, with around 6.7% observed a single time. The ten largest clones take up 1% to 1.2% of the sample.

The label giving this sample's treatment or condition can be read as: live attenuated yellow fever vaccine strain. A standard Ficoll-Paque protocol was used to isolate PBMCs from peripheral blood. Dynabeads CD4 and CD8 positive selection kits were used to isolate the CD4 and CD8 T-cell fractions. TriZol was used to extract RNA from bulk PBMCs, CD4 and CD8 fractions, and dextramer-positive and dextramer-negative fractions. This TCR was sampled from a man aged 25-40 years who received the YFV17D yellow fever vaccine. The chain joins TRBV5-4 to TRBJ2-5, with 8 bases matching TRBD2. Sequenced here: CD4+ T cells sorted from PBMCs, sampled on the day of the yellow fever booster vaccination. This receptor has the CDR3 CASSLRTSSQETQYF. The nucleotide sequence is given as TGTGCCAGCAGCCTTCGGACTAGCAGCCAAGAGACCCAGTACTTC. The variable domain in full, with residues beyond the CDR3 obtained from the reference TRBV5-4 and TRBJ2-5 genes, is ETGVTQSPTHLIKTRGQQVTLRCSSQSGHNTVSWYQQALGQGPQFIFQYYREEENGRGNFPPRFSGLQFPNYSSELNVNALELDDSALYLCASSLRTSSQETQYFGPGTRLLVL.